Following are 5 T cell receptor beta chains from one sample sequenced in a study of blood T cell repertoires in COVID-19. The table came from immunoSEQ multiplex PCR; TCRdb's copy has only in-frame clones and leaves some out. In the table there are about 140,000 clones, over 70% of which are singletons. The sequencing input was PBMCs or T cells enriched from blood (not recorded which). The origin of the receptors is a man aged 55 to 69 who had recovered from COVID-19.

The CDR3 loop reads CASSQVTGGLIGYGYTF. The CDR3 DNA reads TGCGCCAGCAGCCAAGTGACAGGGGGCCTAATTGGCTATGGCTACACCTTC. This sequence joins TRBV4-1 and TRBJ1-2, with 10 bases lining up with TRBD1. Germline V gene lookup returns CDR1 MGHRA and CDR2 YSYEKL. The V and J ends lost 1 base and 4 bases, in that order; junction bases with no gene match: 9. The CDR3 has 17 amino acids.

The chain employs TRBV6-5 and TRBJ1-3; D is unresolved. V was pared by 10 bases and J by 0 bases, with 10 bases between. The germline V gene has CDR1 MNHEY and CDR2 SVGAGI. This CDR3 spans 13 amino acids. For the CDR3, the DNA is TGTGCCACCCGCGGCCTCTCTGGAAACACCATATATTTT. Protein product: CATRGLSGNTIYF.

In regard to this clone: The sample holds other DNA sequences that translate to the same CDR3. V is TRBV27 and J is TRBJ1-5; D is undetermined. V was pared by 0 bases and J by 0 bases, with 3 bases between. The CDR3 loop spans 14 amino acids. Germline V lookup: CDR1 MNHEY, CDR2 SMNVEV (reference sequence). CDR3 bases: TGTGCCAGCAGTTTATCTCGTAGCAATCAGCCCCAGCATTTT. Encoded protein: CASSLSRSNQPQHF.

This rearrangement joins TRBV30 to TRBJ2-3; 7 nucleotides align to TRBD2. This CDR3 spans 16 amino acids. The junction had 10 bases not matched to a gene; V was cut back by 2 bases and J by 2 bases. Germline values: CDR1 GTSNPN, CDR2 SVGIG (reference sequence). The CDR3 DNA is TGTGCCTGGAGTCAAACATCCGGGACTATCACAGATACGCAGTATTTT. It codes for CAWSQTSGTITDTQYF.

V is TRBV29-1 and J is TRBJ2-2; 7 bases agree with TRBD1. The CDR3 extends over 15 amino acids. Germline-derived CDR1 and CDR2 are SQVTM and ANQGSEA. The V gene end was trimmed by 6 bases and the J gene end by 0 bases; junction bases not matched to a gene: 7. CDR3 nucleotide sequence: TGCAGCGTCCTCGGGACAGCCCCGAACACCGGGGAGCTGTTTTTT. Protein: CSVLGTAPNTGELFF.